The sequence of this T cell receptor (beta chain) was determined in a study of blood T cells in healthy people across ages. Study at large: Capturing about one barcoded beta molecule per two T cells was achieved by template switching. Study-level results: Diversity estimated from one million T cells was considered an underestimate.

It was with a sample-barcoded 5' primer and a J-beta primer mix that a second PCR of about 6 to 12 cycles was run. TCRdb re-called the 5' RACE reads through MiXCR, storing one row per CDR3 protein. The table has roughly 1,300,000 distinct CDR3 sequences, 45% to 70% seen once. This clonotype was counted once. The target antigen is unknown. The CDR3 is 13 residues long. V lost 1 base, J lost 9 bases, and 13 bases lay in between. Looked up from germline, CDR1 is DFQATT and CDR2 is SNEGSKA (reference sequence). The TCR comes from a man between 18 and 29 years old in good health. The J gene is TRBJ1-5, the V gene TRBV20-1; possibly TRBD1 for D (5 bases). Sequencing was carried out using blood. The CDR3 reads CSARAGERWPQHF. CDR3 bases: TGCAGTGCTAGAGCGGGGGAGCGATGGCCCCAGCATTTT.